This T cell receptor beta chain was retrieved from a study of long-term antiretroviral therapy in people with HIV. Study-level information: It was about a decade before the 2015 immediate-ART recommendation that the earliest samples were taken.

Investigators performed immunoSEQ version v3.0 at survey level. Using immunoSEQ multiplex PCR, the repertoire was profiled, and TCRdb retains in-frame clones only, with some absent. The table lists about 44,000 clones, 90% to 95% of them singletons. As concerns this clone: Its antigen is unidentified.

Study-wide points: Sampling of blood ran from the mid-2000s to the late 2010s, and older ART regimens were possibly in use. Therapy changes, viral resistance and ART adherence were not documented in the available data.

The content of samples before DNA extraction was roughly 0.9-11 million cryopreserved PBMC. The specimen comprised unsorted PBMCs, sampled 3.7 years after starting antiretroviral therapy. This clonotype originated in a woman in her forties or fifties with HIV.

The CDR3 region is CASSPGSTEAFF. CDR3 nucleotides: TGTGCCAGCAGTCCTGGATCGACTGAAGCTTTCTTT. The genes are TRBV6-5 and TRBJ1-1; D not resolved. V lost 5 bases and J 5 bases, leaving 9 bases between the germline ends. CDR1 is MNHEY, CDR2 SVGAGI, per germline. The CDR3 runs 12 residues.